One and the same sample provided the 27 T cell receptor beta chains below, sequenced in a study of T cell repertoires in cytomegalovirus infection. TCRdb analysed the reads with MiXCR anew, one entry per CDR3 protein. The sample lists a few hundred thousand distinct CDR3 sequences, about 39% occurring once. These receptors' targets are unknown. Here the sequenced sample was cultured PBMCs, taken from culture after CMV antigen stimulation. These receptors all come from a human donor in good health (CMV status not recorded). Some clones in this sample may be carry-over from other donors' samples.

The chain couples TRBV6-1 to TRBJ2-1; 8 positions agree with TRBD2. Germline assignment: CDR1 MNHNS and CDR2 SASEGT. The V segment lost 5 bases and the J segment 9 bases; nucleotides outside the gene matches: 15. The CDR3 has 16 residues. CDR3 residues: CASSLEGLVSWGEQFF. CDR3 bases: TGTGCCAGCAGTCTGGAGGGACTAGTGTCTTGGGGTGAGCAGTTCTTC.

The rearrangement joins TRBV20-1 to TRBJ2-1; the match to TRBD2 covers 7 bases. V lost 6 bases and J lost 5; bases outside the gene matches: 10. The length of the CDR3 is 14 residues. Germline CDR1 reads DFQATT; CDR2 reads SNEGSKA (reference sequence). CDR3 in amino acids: CSALRGSRNNEQFF. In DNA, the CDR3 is TGCAGTGCACTTCGCGGGAGTCGGAACAATGAGCAGTTCTTC.

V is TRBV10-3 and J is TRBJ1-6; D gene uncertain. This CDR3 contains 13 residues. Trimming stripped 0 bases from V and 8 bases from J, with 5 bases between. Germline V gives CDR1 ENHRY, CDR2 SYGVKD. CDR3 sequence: CAISESGHSPLHF. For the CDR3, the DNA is TGTGCCATCAGTGAGTCTGGCCATTCACCCCTCCACTTT.

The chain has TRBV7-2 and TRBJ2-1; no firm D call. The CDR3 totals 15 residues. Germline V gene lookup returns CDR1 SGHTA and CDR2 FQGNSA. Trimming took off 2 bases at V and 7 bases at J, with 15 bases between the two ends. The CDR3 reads CASSLRAPPRNEQFF. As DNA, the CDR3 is TGTGCCAGCAGCTTAAGGGCACCCCCCCGAAATGAGCAGTTCTTC.

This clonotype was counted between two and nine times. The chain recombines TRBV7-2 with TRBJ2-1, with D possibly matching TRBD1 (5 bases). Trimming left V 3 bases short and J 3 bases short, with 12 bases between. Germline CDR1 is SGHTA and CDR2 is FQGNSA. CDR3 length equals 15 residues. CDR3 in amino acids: CASSLQRGHYNEQFF. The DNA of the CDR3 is TGTGCCAGCAGCTTGCAAAGGGGCCACTACAATGAGCAGTTCTTC.

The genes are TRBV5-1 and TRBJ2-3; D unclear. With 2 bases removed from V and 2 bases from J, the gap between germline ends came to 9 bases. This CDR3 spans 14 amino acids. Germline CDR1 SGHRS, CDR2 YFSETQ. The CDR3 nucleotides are TGCGCCAGCAGCTTAGGAAGGATCACAGATACGCAGTATTTT. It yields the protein CASSLGRITDTQYF. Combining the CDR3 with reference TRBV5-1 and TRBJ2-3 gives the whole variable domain KAGVTQTPRYLIKTRGQQVTLSCSPISGHRSVSWYQQTPGQGLQFLFEYFSETQRNKGNFPGRFSGRQFSNSRSEMNVSTLELGDSALYLCASSLGRITDTQYFGPGTRLTVL.

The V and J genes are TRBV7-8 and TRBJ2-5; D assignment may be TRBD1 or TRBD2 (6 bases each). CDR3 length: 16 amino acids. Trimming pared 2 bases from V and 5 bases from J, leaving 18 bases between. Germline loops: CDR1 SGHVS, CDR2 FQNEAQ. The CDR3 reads CASSLRWGADSETQYF. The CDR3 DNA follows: TGTGCCAGCAGCTTACGGTGGGGGGCGGACTCGGAGACCCAGTACTTC.

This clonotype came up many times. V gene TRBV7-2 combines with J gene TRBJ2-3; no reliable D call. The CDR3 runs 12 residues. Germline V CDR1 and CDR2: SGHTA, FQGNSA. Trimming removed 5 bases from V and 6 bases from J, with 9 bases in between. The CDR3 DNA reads TGTGCCAGCAGCCCCACCAGCGATACGCAGTATTTT. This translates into CASSPTSDTQYF.

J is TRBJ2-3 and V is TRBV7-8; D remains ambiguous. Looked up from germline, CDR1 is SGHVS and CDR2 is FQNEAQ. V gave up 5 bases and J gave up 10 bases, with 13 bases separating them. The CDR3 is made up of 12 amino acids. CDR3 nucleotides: TGTGCCAGCAGCCCCCCGGAAGGCGCGCAGTATTTT. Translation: CASSPPEGAQYF.

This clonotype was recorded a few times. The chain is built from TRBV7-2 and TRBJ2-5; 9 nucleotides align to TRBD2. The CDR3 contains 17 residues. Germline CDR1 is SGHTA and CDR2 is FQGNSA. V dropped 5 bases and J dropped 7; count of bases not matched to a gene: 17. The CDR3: CASSPRGSTSGMGTQYF. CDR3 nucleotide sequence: TGTGCCAGCAGCCCTAGGGGCTCGACTAGCGGAATGGGGACCCAGTACTTC.

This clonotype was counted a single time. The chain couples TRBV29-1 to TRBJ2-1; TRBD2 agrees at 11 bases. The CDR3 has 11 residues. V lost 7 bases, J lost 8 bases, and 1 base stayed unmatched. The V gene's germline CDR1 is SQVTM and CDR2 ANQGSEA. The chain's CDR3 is CSGGLADEQFF. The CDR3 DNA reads TGCAGCGGGGGACTAGCGGATGAGCAGTTCTTC.

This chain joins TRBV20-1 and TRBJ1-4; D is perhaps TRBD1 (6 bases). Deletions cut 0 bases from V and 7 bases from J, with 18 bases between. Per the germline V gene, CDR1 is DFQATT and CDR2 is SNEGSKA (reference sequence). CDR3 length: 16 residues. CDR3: CSARDPSGRGGEKLFF. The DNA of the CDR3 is TGCAGTGCTAGAGACCCGTCCGGACGAGGGGGTGAAAAACTGTTTTTT.

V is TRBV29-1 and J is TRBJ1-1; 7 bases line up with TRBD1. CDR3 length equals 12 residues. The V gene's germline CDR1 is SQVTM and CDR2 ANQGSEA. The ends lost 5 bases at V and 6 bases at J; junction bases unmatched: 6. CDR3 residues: CSVIDRVAEAFF. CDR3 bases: TGCAGCGTTATCGACAGGGTGGCTGAAGCTTTCTTT.

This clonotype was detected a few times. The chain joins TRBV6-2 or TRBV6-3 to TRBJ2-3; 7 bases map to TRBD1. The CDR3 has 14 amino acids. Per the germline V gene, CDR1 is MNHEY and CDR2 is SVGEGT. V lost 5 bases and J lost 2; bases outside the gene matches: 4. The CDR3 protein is CASSGQAFTDTQYF. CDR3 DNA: TGTGCCAGCAGTGGACAGGCATTCACAGATACGCAGTATTTT.

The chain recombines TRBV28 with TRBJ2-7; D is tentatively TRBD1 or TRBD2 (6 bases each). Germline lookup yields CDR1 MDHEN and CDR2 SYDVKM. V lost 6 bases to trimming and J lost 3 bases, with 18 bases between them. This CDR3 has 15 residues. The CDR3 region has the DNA TGTGCCAGCAGCCCCTTCAAGGGGGGAAACTACGAGCAGTACTTC. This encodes CASSPFKGGNYEQYF.

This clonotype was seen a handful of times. In nucleotides, the CDR3 is TGTGCCAGCAGCAGGAGCAGGGTTGATGAGCAGTTCTTC. Protein product: CASSRSRVDEQFF. The chain combines TRBV7-2 with TRBJ2-1; TRBD1 is a possible D gene (5 bases). The V and J ends lost 5 bases and 8 bases respectively, with 13 bases between them. This CDR3 has 13 amino acids. The germline V gene has CDR1 SGHTA and CDR2 FQGNSA.

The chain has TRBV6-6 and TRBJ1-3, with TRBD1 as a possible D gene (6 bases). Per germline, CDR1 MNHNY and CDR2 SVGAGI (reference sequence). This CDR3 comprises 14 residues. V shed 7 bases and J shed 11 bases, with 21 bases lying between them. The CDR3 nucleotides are TGTGCCAGCACCCGAGGGGGGGGGATTCAAGCCATATATTTT. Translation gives CASTRGGGIQAIYF.

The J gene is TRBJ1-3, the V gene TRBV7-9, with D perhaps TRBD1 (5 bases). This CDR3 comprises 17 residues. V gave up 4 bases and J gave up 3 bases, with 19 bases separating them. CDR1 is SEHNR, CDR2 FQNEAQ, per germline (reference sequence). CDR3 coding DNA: TGTGCCAGCAGCTCGAGAACACCAGGGCGCGATGGAAACACCATATATTTT. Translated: CASSSRTPGRDGNTIYF.

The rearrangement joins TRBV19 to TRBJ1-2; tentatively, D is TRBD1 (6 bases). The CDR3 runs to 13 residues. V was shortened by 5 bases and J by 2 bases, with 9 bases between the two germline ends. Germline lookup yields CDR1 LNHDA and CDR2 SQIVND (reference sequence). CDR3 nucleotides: TGTGCCAGTAGTTACAGGGCAAACTATGGCTACACCTTC. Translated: CASSYRANYGYTF.

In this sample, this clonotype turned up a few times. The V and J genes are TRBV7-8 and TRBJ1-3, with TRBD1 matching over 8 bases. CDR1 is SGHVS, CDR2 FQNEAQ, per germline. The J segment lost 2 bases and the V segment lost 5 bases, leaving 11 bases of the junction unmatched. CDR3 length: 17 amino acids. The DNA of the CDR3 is TGTGCCAGCAGCGCGCCCTCGACAGGGGATCCTGGAAACACCATATATTTT. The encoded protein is CASSAPSTGDPGNTIYF.

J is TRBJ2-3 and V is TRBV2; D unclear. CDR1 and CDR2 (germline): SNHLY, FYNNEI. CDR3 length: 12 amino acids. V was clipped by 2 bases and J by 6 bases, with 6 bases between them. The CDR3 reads CASSERRDTQYF. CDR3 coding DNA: TGTGCCAGCAGTGAAAGGCGGGATACGCAGTATTTT.

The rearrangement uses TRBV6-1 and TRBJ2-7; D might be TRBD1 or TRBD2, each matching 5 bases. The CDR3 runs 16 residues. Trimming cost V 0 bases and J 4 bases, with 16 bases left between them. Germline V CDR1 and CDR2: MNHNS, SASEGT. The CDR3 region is CASSEALSRGVYEQYF. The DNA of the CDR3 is TGTGCCAGCAGTGAAGCGTTGAGTAGAGGGGTTTACGAGCAGTACTTC.

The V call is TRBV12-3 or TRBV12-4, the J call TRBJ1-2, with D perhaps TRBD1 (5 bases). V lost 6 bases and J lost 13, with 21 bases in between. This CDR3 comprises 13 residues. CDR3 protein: CASSVEVRAPCTF. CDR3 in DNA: TGTGCCAGCAGCGTAGAAGTCAGGGCCCCCTGCACCTTC.

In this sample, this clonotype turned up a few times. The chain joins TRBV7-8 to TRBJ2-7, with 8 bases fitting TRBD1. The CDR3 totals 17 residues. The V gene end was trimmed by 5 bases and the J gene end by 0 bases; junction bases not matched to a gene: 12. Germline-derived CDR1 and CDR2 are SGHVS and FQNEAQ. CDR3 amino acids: CASSPKRPGQDSYEQYF. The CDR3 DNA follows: TGTGCCAGCAGCCCAAAACGCCCGGGACAGGACTCCTACGAGCAGTACTTC.

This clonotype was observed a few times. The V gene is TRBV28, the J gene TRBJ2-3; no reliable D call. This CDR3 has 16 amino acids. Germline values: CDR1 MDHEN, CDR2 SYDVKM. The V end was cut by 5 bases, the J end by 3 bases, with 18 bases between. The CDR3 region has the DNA TGTGCCAGCAGTACGCTACCGCCCTATGGGACAGATACGCAGTATTTT. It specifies CASSTLPPYGTDTQYF.

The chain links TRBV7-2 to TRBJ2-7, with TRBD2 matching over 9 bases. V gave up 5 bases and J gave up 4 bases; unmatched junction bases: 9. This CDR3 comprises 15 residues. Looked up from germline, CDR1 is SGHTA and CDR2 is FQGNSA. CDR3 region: CASSPRREGRYEQYF. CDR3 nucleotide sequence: TGTGCCAGCAGCCCCCGGCGGGAGGGCCGGTACGAGCAGTACTTC. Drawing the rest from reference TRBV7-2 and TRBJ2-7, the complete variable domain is GAGVSQSPSNKVTEKGKDVELRCDPISGHTALYWYRQSLGQGLEFLIYFQGNSAPDKSGLPSDRFSAERTGGSVSTLTIQRTQQEDSAVYLCASSPRREGRYEQYFGPGTRLTVT.

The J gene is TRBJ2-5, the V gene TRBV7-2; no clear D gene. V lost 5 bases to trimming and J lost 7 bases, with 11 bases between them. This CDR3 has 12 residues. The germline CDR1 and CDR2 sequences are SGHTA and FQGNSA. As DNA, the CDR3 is TGTGCCAGCAGCCTCCTGCCTGGGACCCAGTACTTC. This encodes CASSLLPGTQYF.